This entry is about one TCR beta chain. What antigen it recognizes has not been identified. No much larger clonotype is one base removed from it; base qualities were not supplied. The donors were healthy, HIV-negative adults with no recently reported acute infections or vaccinations. Every donor was a Caucasian adult living in Nashville, Tennessee, USA. For unsorted samples, approximately 81 million PBMCs were counted, and genomic DNA was extracted using the QIAamp DNA Blood Mini kit. Blood was obtained by leukapheresis, after which PBMCs were separated by Ficoll-Histopaque density gradient centrifugation and cryopreserved in liquid nitrogen vapor phase. Using the deep immunoSEQ assay, multiplex PCR amplified TCR CDR3 regions from genomic DNA. Extracted genomic DNA from each cell subset was spread evenly across all wells of several immunoSEQ 96-well plates, with each plate serving as a replicate. Each replicate PCR for unsorted PBMC received around 330 ng genomic DNA, equal to 30,000 or so T cell genomes. Ten immunoSEQ deep assay plates were used to sequence unsorted PBMC genomic DNA. Purified libraries were measured with a Qubit 3.0 fluorometer, size-checked on a Bioanalyzer 2100, and measured again with the KAPA Library Quantification kit. Each immunoSEQ 96-well plate was sequenced on its own single-read 150-cycle Illumina NextSeq 550 flow cell. Per the original workflow: Because only junctional sequences without quality scores were contained in the immunoSEQ output, filtering matching that applied to full-length reads could not be performed. Sequences were annotated with PyIR, a Python wrapper for IgBLAST v1.9, using IMGT germline references to assign V/J genes and CDR3. Any read was removed if the V/J assignment was weak (E-value above 1e-6), the CDR3 was missing, or the read contained stop codons, out-of-frame junctions, or ambiguous translated residues. V3J clonotypes were defined as sequences sharing an identical inferred V gene, J gene, and CDR3 amino acid sequence. To compute the percentage overlap between repertoires, the number of shared unique clonotypes was divided by the size of the smaller repertoire. Three approaches were used to assess repertoire richness: RTK rarefaction, the Chao1 estimator, and Recon v2.1 estimates of unobserved clonotypes. TCRdb carries this immuneACCESS record with in-frame sequences only. Its versions omit some clonotypes, under half of them owing to an unresolved V gene in the studies checked, with the rest unexplained. Clone size and the V and J calls come from that table; the DNA yielded D and trimming. The sample table holds 490,000 or so clones, of which 70% to 80% were seen once. The top ten clones comprise 10% to 15% of the sample.

The sample belongs to a study of shared clonotypes between healthy human individuals (dated by TCRdb to 2020 to 2022). Background for the entire study: A couple of women and a few men aged 18 to 49 years were included in the cohort. To estimate repertoire size and how much clonotypes are shared between individuals, the study performed deep sequencing of blood TCR repertoires from about five healthy adults. To increase sequencing depth and limit assay-specific biases, TCR repertoire library preparation and sequencing were carried out by different laboratories using diverse techniques. Per donor, leukapheresis produced somewhere between about 0.9 and 9 billion PBMCs.

The study at large found these results: Only blood was sampled, and tissue TCR repertoires likely differ from those in blood. Pairwise subsampling indicated that sequencing depth was expected to affect the degree of clonotype sharing among donors. Because the study included a small number of donors, the genetic and exposure-history diversity represented was limited.

The origin of this receptor is a woman between 35 and 50 years old in good health. Some clones in this sample may be carry-over from other donors' samples. Material for sequencing was PBMCs.

CDR3 loop: CASSFRLAETQYF. The nucleotide sequence is TGTGCCAGCAGTTTCCGACTGGCGGAGACCCAGTACTTC. The V and J genes are TRBV27 and TRBJ2-5; a confident D gene designation cannot be given. The CDR3 has 13 amino acids, counting the end cysteine and phenylalanine. The DNA shown is the 39-base CDR3, in frame from base 1. Looking up the germline V gene (reference sequence) yields CDR1 MNHEY and CDR2 SMNVEV. V is reduced by 3 bases and J by 5 bases, leaving a spacing of 10 bases between them.